A single sample is the source of the 32 T cell receptor beta chains below, sequenced in a study of OX40 agonist ivuxolimab in advanced cancers. Generated by immunoSEQ multiplex PCR, the TCRdb table keeps only in-frame clones and is missing some. This sample has 58,000 or so clones, with over 75% found just once. The sample was CD4+ or CD8+ T cells sorted from blood, taken in a trial of the OX40 agonist ivuxolimab. These receptors were taken from an adult with an advanced solid tumor such as melanoma, head and neck, liver or kidney cancer.

The chain uses TRBV10-1 and TRBJ2-3; D call uncertain. Germline values: CDR1 WNHNN, CDR2 SYGVQD (reference sequence). The ends were cut back, 3 bases at V and 1 base at J, with 5 bases in the middle. This CDR3 is built from 13 residues. The DNA of the CDR3 is TGCGCCAGCAGTGACCCGCGCACAGATACGCAGTATTTT. Translated: CASSDPRTDTQYF.

V is TRBV18 and J is TRBJ1-1; the D gene is possibly TRBD1 (5 bases). Trimming removed 3 bases at V and 0 bases at J, with 11 bases between. CDR3 length: 15 amino acids. Germline CDR1 KGHSH, CDR2 LQKENI. The CDR3 DNA follows: TGTGCCAGCTCACCCACAGGTATTATGAACACTGAAGCTTTCTTT. As protein: CASSPTGIMNTEAFF.

V and J are TRBV7-1 and TRBJ2-7, with TRBD2 matching over 11 bases. TRBV7-1 is an ORF, and what it does is uncertain. The V gene end was trimmed by 3 bases and the J gene end by 2 bases; junction bases not matched to a gene: 3. This CDR3 region has 15 residues. The CDR3 DNA reads as TGTGCCAGCAGCTCCTTAGCGGGGGGGCCCTACGAGCAGTACTTC. Residues: CASSSLAGGPYEQYF.

The chain employs TRBV11-2 and TRBJ2-1; 10 nucleotides match TRBD1. CDR1 is SGHAT, CDR2 FQNNGV, per germline. V shed 6 bases and J 6 bases; nucleotides not matched to a gene: 8. The CDR3 is 15 amino acids. CDR3 sequence: CASRKPGQGPNEQFF. CDR3 coding DNA: TGTGCCAGCAGAAAACCGGGACAGGGGCCCAATGAGCAGTTCTTC.

The chain combines TRBV5-1 with TRBJ2-5; 9 bases fit TRBD1. With 5 bases clipped from V and 5 bases from J, the junction kept 7 bases outside the gene matches. The CDR3 length is 14 residues. Germline V gene data show CDR1 as SGHRS and CDR2 as YFSETQ. The chain's CDR3 is CASRQGASGETQYF. The CDR3 nucleotides are TGCGCCAGCAGACAGGGGGCCTCTGGGGAGACCCAGTACTTC.

J is TRBJ1-6 and V is TRBV5-5; D is uncertain. V was pared by 0 bases and J by 5 bases, with 9 bases between. Germline V gives CDR1 SGHKS, CDR2 YYEKEE (reference sequence). CDR3 length equals 15 residues. This CDR3 reads CASSLDWADNSPLHF. The CDR3 nucleotides read TGTGCCAGCAGCTTGGATTGGGCAGATAATTCACCCCTCCACTTT.

The chain employs TRBV18 and TRBJ2-1, with 7 bases fitting TRBD2. Germline V lookup: CDR1 KGHSH, CDR2 LQKENI. Trimming took 3 bases from V and 5 from J; bases not matched to a gene: 7. The CDR3 is made up of 15 amino acids. DNA of the CDR3: TGTGCCAGCTCACCCCCGGGACTACAAAACAATGAGCAGTTCTTC. Its translation: CASSPPGLQNNEQFF. The full variable domain, its missing parts supplied by reference TRBV18 and TRBJ2-1, is NAGVMQNPRHLVRRRGQEARLRCSPMKGHSHVYWYRQLPEEGLKFMVYLQKENIIDESGMPKERFSAEFPKEGPSILRIQQVVRGDSAAYFCASSPPGLQNNEQFFGPGTRLTVL.

V usage is TRBV5-1 and J usage is TRBJ2-3; 7 bases match TRBD1. This CDR3 is 14 amino acids long. J lost 0 bases, V lost 2 bases, and 0 bases had no gene match. Germline V gives CDR1 SGHRS, CDR2 YFSETQ. CDR3 region: CASSLQGSTDTQYF. The CDR3 nucleotides are TGCGCCAGCAGCTTACAGGGGAGCACAGATACGCAGTATTTT.

The V gene is TRBV27, the J gene TRBJ2-7; no definite D call. The V and J ends lost 0 bases and 3 bases respectively, with 9 bases between them. Germline V gene data show CDR1 as MNHEY and CDR2 as SMNVEV (reference sequence). There are 14 residues in the CDR3. CDR3 nucleotides: TGTGCCAGCAGTTTATCAGGGAACCTCTACGAGCAGTACTTC. Translated, it gives CASSLSGNLYEQYF.

This chain connects TRBV14 to TRBJ2-1; no reliable D call. V lost 5 bases and J 9 bases, leaving 11 bases between the germline ends. This CDR3 region has 12 residues. CDR1 is SGHDN, CDR2 FVKESK, per germline. CDR3 sequence reads: CASSFRVGEQFF. DNA for the CDR3: TGTGCCAGCAGCTTCCGCGTGGGTGAGCAGTTCTTC. The full variable domain, in which reference TRBV14 and TRBJ2-1 provide the parts outside the CDR3, is EAGVTQFPSHSVIEKGQTVTLRCDPISGHDNLYWYRRVMGKEIKFLLHFVKESKQDESGMPNNRFLAERTGGTYSTLKVQPAELEDSGVYFCASSFRVGEQFFGPGTRLTVL.

The chain carries TRBV11-2 and TRBJ2-7; perhaps TRBD1 as D (5 bases). Per germline, CDR1 SGHAT and CDR2 FQNNGV. With 0 bases removed from V and 3 bases from J, the gap between germline ends came to 9 bases. This CDR3 is 14 amino acids long. CDR3 nucleotides: TGTGCCAGCAGCTTAGATCCAGGGCACTACGAGCAGTACTTC. This gives the protein CASSLDPGHYEQYF.

The chain has TRBV9 and TRBJ2-3; D possibly matches TRBD1 or TRBD2 (5 bases each). This CDR3 comprises 17 residues. Germline V lookup: CDR1 SGDLS, CDR2 YYNGEE. Trimming stripped 6 bases from V and 2 bases from J, with 22 bases between. CDR3 loop: CASNSGIQGVPTDTQYF. In nucleotides, the CDR3 is TGTGCCAGCAACTCCGGGATTCAGGGCGTCCCCACAGATACGCAGTATTTT.

This chain connects TRBV5-5 to TRBJ1-5, with a weak D call TRBD1 (6 bases). Trimming shortened V by 0 bases and J by 5 bases, and 12 bases separated the two germline ends. The CDR3 consists of 15 residues. Looked up from germline, CDR1 is SGHKS and CDR2 is YYEKEE (reference sequence). This chain's CDR3 is CASSLVRGGDQPQHF. As DNA, the CDR3 is TGTGCCAGCAGCTTGGTCAGGGGTGGCGATCAGCCCCAGCATTTT.

The gene calls are TRBV14 and TRBJ2-5; TRBD1 might be the D (6 bases). The V gene lost 1 base and the J gene lost 5 bases, with 14 bases spanning the gap. This CDR3 comprises 15 residues. CDR1 and CDR2 (germline): SGHDN, FVKESK. The CDR3 is CASSQATGNGETQYF. The DNA for the CDR3 is TGTGCCAGCAGCCAAGCAACAGGGAATGGTGAGACCCAGTACTTC.

This rearrangement joins TRBV19 to TRBJ2-5; D is possibly TRBD1 (6 bases). The CDR3 covers 14 residues. V lost 8 bases to trimming and J lost 2 bases, with 15 bases between them. The germline CDR1 and CDR2 sequences are LNHDA and SQIVND (reference sequence). CDR3 region: CASSTRGGQETQYF. The DNA of the CDR3 is TGTGCCAGTTCCACCAGGGGTGGACAAGAGACCCAGTACTTC.

This chain uses TRBV5-1 with TRBJ2-5; TRBD1 aligns across 7 bases. The CDR3 is 16 residues long. Germline loops: CDR1 SGHRS, CDR2 YFSETQ. Losses at the gene ends were 4 bases for V and 0 bases for J; bases not matched to a gene: 9. CDR3 residues: CASSIADRTYQETQYF. DNA of the CDR3: TGCGCCAGCAGCATCGCGGACAGGACCTACCAAGAGACCCAGTACTTC.

This rearrangement joins TRBV7-8 to TRBJ2-1; TRBD1 or TRBD2 may be the D gene (5 bases each). From germline, CDR1 is SGHVS and CDR2 FQNEAQ. V was pared by 7 bases and J by 8 bases, with 18 bases between. This CDR3 is 14 amino acids long. CDR3 nucleotide sequence: TGTGCCAGCACCCTCGGGACCGGTGGGCATGAGCAGTTCTTC. Its protein product is CASTLGTGGHEQFF.

This rearrangement joins TRBV5-1 to TRBJ2-2, with TRBD2 identical over 9 bases. Trimming at V came to 4 bases and at J to 1 base, leaving 5 bases not matched to a gene. The V gene's germline CDR1 is SGHRS and CDR2 YFSETQ. CDR3 length: 16 amino acids. CDR3 coding DNA: TGCGCCAGCAGCATCCGAGCGGGAGGGAACACCGGGGAGCTGTTTTTT. Translated: CASSIRAGGNTGELFF.

The CDR3 DNA follows: TGTGCCGCTGGGGACTCCCACTCCTACGAGCAGTACTTC. Translating gives CAAGDSHSYEQYF. The genes are TRBV10-3 and TRBJ2-7; TRBD2 might be the D (6 bases). Trimming stripped 11 bases from V and 0 bases from J, with 14 bases between. The V gene's germline CDR1 is ENHRY and CDR2 SYGVKD. The CDR3 is 13 amino acids.

The J gene is TRBJ2-1, the V gene TRBV7-9; TRBD2 aligns across 7 bases. The junction had 4 bases not matched to a gene; V was cut back by 2 bases and J by 9 bases. Germline V lookup: CDR1 SEHNR, CDR2 FQNEAQ (reference sequence). The CDR3 covers 13 residues. The CDR3 loop reads CASSLSSGGEQFF. CDR3 coding DNA: TGTGCCAGCAGCTTATCGTCGGGGGGTGAGCAGTTCTTC.

CDR3 residues: CASRSALAEETQYF. The CDR3 bases are TGCGCCAGCAGATCGGCACTAGCGGAAGAGACCCAGTACTTC. The V and J genes are TRBV5-1 and TRBJ2-5; TRBD2 aligns across 8 bases. CDR3 length: 14 amino acids. The V segment lost 5 bases and the J segment 3 bases; nucleotides outside the gene matches: 6. Germline V gene data show CDR1 as SGHRS and CDR2 as YFSETQ.

The chain links TRBV9 to TRBJ2-1, with 8 bases aligning to TRBD2. Trimming at V came to 3 bases and at J to 6 bases, leaving 5 bases not matched to a gene. The CDR3 is made up of 14 amino acids. The germline V gene encodes CDR1 SGDLS and CDR2 YYNGEE. The CDR3 here is CASSAGTRANEQFF. Here the CDR3 DNA reads TGTGCCAGCAGCGCCGGGACTAGGGCCAATGAGCAGTTCTTC.

V gene TRBV6-4 combines with J gene TRBJ1-2; a possible D gene is TRBD1 (5 bases). This CDR3 is 13 amino acids long. V shed 2 bases and J shed 7 bases, with 11 bases lying between them. Germline CDR1 reads MRHNA; CDR2 reads SNTAGT. CDR3 in amino acids: CASSDGEGSGYTF. Written as DNA, the CDR3 is TGTGCCAGCAGTGACGGGGAGGGGAGTGGCTACACCTTC.

The rearrangement joins TRBV28 to TRBJ2-7, with 10 bases aligning to TRBD1. The CDR3 is made up of 13 amino acids. Germline-derived CDR1 and CDR2 are MDHEN and SYDVKM. The V gene end was trimmed by 8 bases and the J gene end by 7 bases; junction bases not matched to a gene: 8. In DNA, the CDR3 is TGTGCCAGCCTCACCGGGACAGGGGATGAGCAGTACTTC. Residues: CASLTGTGDEQYF.

This clone came up once. Here the CDR3 reads CASSLADGFEQYF. As DNA, the CDR3 is TGTGCCAGCAGCTTAGCGGACGGCTTCGAGCAGTACTTC. The V gene is TRBV11-1, the J gene TRBJ2-7; D call uncertain. This CDR3 is built from 13 residues. Per germline, CDR1 SGHAT and CDR2 FQDESV (reference sequence). Trimming removed 0 bases at V and 6 bases at J, with 9 bases between. Full variable domain (missing parts from reference TRBV11-1 and TRBJ2-7): EAEVAQSPRYKITEKSQAVAFWCDPISGHATLYWYRQILGQGPELLVQFQDESVVDDSQLPKDRFSAERLKGVDSTLKIQPAELGDSAMYLCASSLADGFEQYFGPGTRLTVT.

This chain joins TRBV6-6 and TRBJ1-2, with TRBD1 as a possible D gene (6 bases). CDR1 MNHNY and CDR2 SVGAGI come from the germline V gene (reference sequence). The CDR3 loop spans 15 amino acids. V gave up 0 bases and J gave up 4 bases, with 12 bases separating them. CDR3 in amino acids: CASSYSDRPAYGYTF. The CDR3 DNA sequence: TGTGCCAGCAGTTACTCTGACAGGCCGGCCTATGGCTACACCTTC.

The genes are TRBV7-2 and TRBJ2-7; 9 bases are a match to TRBD2. This CDR3 contains 18 residues. With V trimmed by 6 bases and J by 4 bases, 19 bases remained unmatched. Germline loops: CDR1 SGHTA, CDR2 FQGNSA. CDR3 amino acids: CASSLAVAGTSSFYEQYF. CDR3 DNA sequence: TGTGCCAGCAGTCTAGCGGTCGCCGGGACTAGCTCCTTTTACGAGCAGTACTTC.

The V gene is TRBV5-8, the J gene TRBJ1-4; D is undetermined. The V end lost 0 bases, the J end lost 3 bases, and 9 bases lay between the germline ends. This CDR3 is 15 amino acids long. The V gene's germline CDR1 is SGHTS and CDR2 YDEGEE. The CDR3 DNA sequence: TGTGCCAGCAGCTTGGGGGCAGAGTCTAATGAAAAACTGTTTTTT. As protein: CASSLGAESNEKLFF.

Note on this clone: Relative to the germline gene, one junction end is altered; a read error may explain this. Distinct nucleotide sequences in the sample also encode this CDR3. This chain links TRBV19 with TRBJ1-1; unclear D gene. CDR3 length equals 13 residues. Germline V gene sequence: CDR1 LNHDA, CDR2 SQIVND (reference sequence). The CDR3 is CASTASLNTEAFF. The CDR3, as DNA: TGTGCCAGTACTGCGTCGTTGAACACTGAGGCTTTCTTT.

This clone occurred once. This chain connects TRBV23-1 to TRBJ2-1; the match to TRBD1 covers 10 bases. TRBV23-1 carries the ORF label, with uncertain function. V was pared by 3 bases and J by 15 bases, with 5 bases of the junction left unmatched. CDR3 length equals 12 residues. The CDR3 reads CASSHPGQGTFF. CDR3 in DNA: TGCGCCAGCAGTCACCCGGGACAGGGGACGTTCTTC.

The sample holds a few counts of this clone. The CDR3 sequence is CASSSHTSGRTVTYEQYF. CDR3 bases: TGTGCCAGCAGCTCGCACACTAGCGGGAGGACGGTTACCTACGAGCAGTACTTC. This rearrangement joins TRBV7-3 to TRBJ2-7; TRBD2 matches 12 bases. This CDR3 has 18 amino acids. Germline trimming cut 4 bases from V and 2 bases from J; bases unmatched to any gene: 12. Germline loops: CDR1 SGHTA, CDR2 FQGTGA.

This clone is deemed medium-sized. V usage is TRBV5-1 and J usage is TRBJ1-5; D not resolved. The V end was cut by 0 bases, the J end by 4 bases, with 8 bases between. Germline V gene sequence: CDR1 SGHRS, CDR2 YFSETQ. The CDR3 is 14 amino acids. The CDR3 region has the DNA TGCGCCAGCAGCTTGGTACCGACAAATCAGCCCCAGCATTTT. Amino acids: CASSLVPTNQPQHF.